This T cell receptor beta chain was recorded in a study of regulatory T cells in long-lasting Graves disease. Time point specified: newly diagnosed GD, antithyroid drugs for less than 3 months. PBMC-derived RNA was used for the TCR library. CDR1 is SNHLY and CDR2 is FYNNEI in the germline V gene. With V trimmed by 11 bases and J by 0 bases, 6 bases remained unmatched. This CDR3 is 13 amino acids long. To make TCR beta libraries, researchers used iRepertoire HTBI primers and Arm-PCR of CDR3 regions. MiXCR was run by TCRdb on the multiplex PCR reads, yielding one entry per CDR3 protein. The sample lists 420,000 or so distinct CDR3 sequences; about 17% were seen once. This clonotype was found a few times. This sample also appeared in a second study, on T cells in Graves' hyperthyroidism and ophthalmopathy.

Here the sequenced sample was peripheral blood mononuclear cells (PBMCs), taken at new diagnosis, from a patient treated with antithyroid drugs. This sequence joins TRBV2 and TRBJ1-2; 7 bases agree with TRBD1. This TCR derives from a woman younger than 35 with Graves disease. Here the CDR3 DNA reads TGTGCCGGAGGGACAGCTACTAACTATGGCTACACCTTC. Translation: CAGGTATNYGYTF.